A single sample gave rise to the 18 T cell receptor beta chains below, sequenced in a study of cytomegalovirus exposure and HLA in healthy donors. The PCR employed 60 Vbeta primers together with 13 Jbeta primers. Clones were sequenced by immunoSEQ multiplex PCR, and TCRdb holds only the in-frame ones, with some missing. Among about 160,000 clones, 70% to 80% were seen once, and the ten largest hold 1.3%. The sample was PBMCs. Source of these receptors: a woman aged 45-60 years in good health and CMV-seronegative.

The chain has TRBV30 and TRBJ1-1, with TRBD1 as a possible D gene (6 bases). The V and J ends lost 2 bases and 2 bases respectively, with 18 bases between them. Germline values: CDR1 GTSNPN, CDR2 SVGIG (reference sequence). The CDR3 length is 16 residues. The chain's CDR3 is CAWSFVGGGGNTEAFF. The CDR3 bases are TGTGCCTGGAGTTTCGTTGGGGGAGGGGGAAACACTGAAGCTTTCTTT.

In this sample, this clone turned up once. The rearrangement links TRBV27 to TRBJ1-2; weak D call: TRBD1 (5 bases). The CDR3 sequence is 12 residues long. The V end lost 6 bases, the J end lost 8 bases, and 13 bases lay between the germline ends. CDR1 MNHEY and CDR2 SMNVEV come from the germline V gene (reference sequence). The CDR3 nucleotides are TGTGCCAGCAGCCAACCTAAGGGGGGCTACACCTTC. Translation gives CASSQPKGGYTF.

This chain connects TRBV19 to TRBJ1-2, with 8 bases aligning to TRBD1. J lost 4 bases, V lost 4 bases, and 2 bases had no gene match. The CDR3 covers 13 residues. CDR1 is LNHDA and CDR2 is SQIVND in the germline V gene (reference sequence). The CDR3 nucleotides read TGTGCCAGTAGTAGGACAGGGATCTATGGCTACACCTTC. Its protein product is CASSRTGIYGYTF.

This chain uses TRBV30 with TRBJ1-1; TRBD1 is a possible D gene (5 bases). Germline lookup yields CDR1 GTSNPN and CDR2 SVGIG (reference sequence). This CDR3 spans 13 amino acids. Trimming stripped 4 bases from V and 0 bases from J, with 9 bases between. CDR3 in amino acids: CAWTNRLNTEAFF. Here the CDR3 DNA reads TGTGCCTGGACGAACAGGTTGAACACTGAAGCTTTCTTT.

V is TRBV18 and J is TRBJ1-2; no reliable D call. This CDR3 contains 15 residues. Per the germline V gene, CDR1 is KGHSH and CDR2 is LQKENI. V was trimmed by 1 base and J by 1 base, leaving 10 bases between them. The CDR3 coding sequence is TGTGCCAGCTCACCACTTGCGGGTCTTAACTATGGCTACACCTTC. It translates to CASSPLAGLNYGYTF.

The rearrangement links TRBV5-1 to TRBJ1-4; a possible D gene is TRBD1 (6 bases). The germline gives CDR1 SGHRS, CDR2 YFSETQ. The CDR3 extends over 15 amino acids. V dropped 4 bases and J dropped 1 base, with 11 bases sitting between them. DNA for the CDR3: TGCGCCAGCAGCGAGCAGGGGCAAACTAATGAAAAACTGTTTTTT. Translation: CASSEQGQTNEKLFF.

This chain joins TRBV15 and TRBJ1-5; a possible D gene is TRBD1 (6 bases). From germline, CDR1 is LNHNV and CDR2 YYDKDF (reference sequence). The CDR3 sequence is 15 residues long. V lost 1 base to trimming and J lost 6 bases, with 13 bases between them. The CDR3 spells CATSRVVGAGQPQHF. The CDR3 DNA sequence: TGTGCCACCAGCAGAGTTGTGGGGGCAGGTCAGCCCCAGCATTTT.

The CDR3 sequence is CASSFGGDTGELFF. CDR3 in DNA: TGTGCCAGCAGCTTCGGCGGGGACACCGGGGAGCTGTTTTTT. The chain employs TRBV5-4 and TRBJ2-2; tentative D call: TRBD2 (6 bases). The germline CDR1 and CDR2 sequences are SGHNT and YYREEE (reference sequence). The germline V and J ends were trimmed by 2 bases and 3 bases, with 8 bases remaining between them. The CDR3 covers 14 residues.

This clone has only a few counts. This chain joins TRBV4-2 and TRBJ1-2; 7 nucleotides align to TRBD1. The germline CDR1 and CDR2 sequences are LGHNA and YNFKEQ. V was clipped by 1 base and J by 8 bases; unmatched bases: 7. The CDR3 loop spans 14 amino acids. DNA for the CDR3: TGTGCCAGCAGCCAAGCATTGGGACAGTTAGGCTACACCTTC. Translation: CASSQALGQLGYTF.

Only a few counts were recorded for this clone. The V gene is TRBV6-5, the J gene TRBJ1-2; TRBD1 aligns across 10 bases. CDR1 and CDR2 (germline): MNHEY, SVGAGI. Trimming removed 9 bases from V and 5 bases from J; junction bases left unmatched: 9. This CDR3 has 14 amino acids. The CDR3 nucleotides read TGTGCCAGTAGCCGGGACAGGGGACCATATGGCTACACCTTC. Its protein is CASSRDRGPYGYTF.

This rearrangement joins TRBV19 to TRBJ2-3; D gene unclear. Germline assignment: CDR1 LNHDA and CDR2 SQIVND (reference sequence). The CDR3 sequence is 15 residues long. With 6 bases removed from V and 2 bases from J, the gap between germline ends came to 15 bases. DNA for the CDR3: TGTGCCAGTAGCCAGAACACTAAACACACAGATACGCAGTATTTT. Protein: CASSQNTKHTDTQYF.

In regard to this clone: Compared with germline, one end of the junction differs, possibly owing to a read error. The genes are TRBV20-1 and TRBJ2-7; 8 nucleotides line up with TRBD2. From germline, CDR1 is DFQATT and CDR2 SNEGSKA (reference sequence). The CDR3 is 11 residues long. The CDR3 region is CGRGDSYEQYF. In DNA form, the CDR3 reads TGTGGGCGGGGGGACTCCTACGAGCAGTACTTC.

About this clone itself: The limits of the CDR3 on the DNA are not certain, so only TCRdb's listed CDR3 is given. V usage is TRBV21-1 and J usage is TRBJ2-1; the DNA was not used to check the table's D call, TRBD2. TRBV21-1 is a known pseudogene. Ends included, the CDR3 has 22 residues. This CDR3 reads CASSFWASGTSGRSGSYNEQFF.

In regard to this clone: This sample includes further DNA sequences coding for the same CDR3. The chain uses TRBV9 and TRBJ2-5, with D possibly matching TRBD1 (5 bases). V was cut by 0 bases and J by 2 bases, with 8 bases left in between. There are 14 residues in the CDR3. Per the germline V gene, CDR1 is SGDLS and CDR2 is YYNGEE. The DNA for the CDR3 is TGTGCCAGCAGCGTAGCTACAGGTCAAGAGACCCAGTACTTC. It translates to CASSVATGQETQYF.

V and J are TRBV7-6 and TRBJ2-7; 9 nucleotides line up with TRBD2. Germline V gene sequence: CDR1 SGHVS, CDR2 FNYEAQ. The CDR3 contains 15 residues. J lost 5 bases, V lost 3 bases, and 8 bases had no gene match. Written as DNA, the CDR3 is TGTGCCAGCAGCTTTGCCCCCGTAGCGGGAGACGAGCAGTACTTC. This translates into CASSFAPVAGDEQYF.

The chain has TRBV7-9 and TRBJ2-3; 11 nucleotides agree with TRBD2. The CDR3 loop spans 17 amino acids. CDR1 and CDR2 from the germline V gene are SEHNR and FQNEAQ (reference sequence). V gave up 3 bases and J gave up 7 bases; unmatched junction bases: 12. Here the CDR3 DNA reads TGTGCCAGCAGCTTCGACGCCTTTAGCGGGAGGGTCAATACGCAGTATTTT. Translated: CASSFDAFSGRVNTQYF.

The CDR3 spells CASRAGRSSDEQFF. In DNA form, the CDR3 reads TGTGCCAGCCGAGCGGGGAGGTCGTCGGATGAGCAGTTCTTC. The gene calls are TRBV7-2 and TRBJ2-1; 7 bases map to TRBD2. Germline CDR1 is SGHTA and CDR2 is FQGNSA. V shed 8 bases and J 8 bases; nucleotides not matched to a gene: 12. The CDR3 length is 14 residues.

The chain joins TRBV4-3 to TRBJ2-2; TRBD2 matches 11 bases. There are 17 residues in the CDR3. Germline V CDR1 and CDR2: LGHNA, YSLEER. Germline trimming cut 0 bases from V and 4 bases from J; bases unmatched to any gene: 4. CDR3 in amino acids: CASSQDRLAGGTGELFF. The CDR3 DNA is TGCGCCAGCAGCCAAGATCGCCTAGCGGGAGGCACCGGGGAGCTGTTTTTT.